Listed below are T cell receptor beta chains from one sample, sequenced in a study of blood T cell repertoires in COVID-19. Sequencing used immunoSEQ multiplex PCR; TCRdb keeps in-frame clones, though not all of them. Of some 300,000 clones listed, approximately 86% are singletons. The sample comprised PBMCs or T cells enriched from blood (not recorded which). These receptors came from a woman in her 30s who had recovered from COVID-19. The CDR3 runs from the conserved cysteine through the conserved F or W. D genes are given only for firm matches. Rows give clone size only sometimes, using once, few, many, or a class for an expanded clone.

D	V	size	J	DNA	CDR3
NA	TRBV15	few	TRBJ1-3	TGTGCCACCAGCAGAGACCCCGGTTCGAGAGCTGGAAACACCATATATTTT	CATSRDPGSRAGNTIYF
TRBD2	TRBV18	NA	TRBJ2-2	TGTGCCAGCTCACCACGACTAGCGGGAGGAGGGGAGCTGTTTTTT	CASSPRLAGGGELFF
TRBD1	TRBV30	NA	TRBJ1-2	TGTGCCTGGCGCTACAGGGGAGCTTGGTATGGCTACACCTTC	CAWRYRGAWYGYTF
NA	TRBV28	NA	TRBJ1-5	TGTGCCAGCAGTTTAACACAGGGAAGCAATCAGCCCCAGCATTTT	CASSLTQGSNQPQHF
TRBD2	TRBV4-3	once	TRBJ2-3	TGCGCCAGCAGCCAAGACCCTCCGGGGCTAGCGGGGGGGCCAGATACGCAGTATTTT	CASSQDPPGLAGGPDTQYF
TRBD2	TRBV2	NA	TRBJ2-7	TGTGCCAGCATCGGGAGGGAGGCCACCTACGAGCAGTACTTC	CASIGREATYEQYF
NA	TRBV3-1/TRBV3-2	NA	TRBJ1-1	TGTGCCAGCAGCCAAGATGGCGGGGGGCTATTGAACACTGAAGCTTTCTTT	CASSQDGGGLLNTEAFF
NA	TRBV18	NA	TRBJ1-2	TGTGCCAACTCACAAGGGGACTATGGCTACACCTTC	CANSQGDYGYTF
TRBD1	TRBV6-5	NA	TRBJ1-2	TGTGCCAGCAGGGCCCGGGACAGGGTCTTAGATGGCTACACCTTC	CASRARDRVLDGYTF
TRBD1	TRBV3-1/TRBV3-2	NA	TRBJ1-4	TGTGCCAGCAGCCAATGGCAGGGGGCTAATGAAAAACTGTTTTTT	CASSQWQGANEKLFF
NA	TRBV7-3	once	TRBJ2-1	TGTGCCAGCAGCGACCCCAGGGTTAAGGATGAGCAGTTCTTC	CASSDPRVKDEQFF
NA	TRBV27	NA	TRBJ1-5	TGTGCCAGCAGTTTATCGGTAGGAGGCTCCCGGCCCCAGCATTTT	CASSLSVGGSRPQHF
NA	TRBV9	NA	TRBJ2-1	TGTGCCAGCAGCGTCCGAAGCGCCTCCTACAATGAGCAGTTCTTC	CASSVRSASYNEQFF
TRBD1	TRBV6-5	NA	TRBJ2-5	TGTGCCGCTCCGGCCGGGACAGGGATCATTGAGACCCAGTACTTC	CAAPAGTGIIETQYF
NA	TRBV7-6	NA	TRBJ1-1	TGTGCCAGCAGCCCATGGGGGCCGCTGGGAGCTTCTGAAGCTTTCTTT	CASSPWGPLGASEAFF
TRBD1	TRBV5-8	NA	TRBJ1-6	TGTGCCAGCAGCTTGCCAGGGGGTTCACCCCTCCACTTT	CASSLPGGSPLHF
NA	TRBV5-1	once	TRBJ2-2	TGCGCCAGCAGCGCGGGCCCGGAGTCCCCCGGGGAGCTGTTTTTT	CASSAGPESPGELFF
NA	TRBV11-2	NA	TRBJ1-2	TGTGCCAGCAGCTTAGAGGGCGCTACCTATGGCTACACCTTC	CASSLEGATYGYTF
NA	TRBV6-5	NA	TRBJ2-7	TGTGCCAGCAGTTACTTTGGCGGCGAGCAGTACTTC	CASSYFGGEQYF
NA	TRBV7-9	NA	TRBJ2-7	TGTGCCAGCAGCTACCTCAGGGGTTCCTACGAGCAGTACTTC	CASSYLRGSYEQYF
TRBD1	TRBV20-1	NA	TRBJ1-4	TGCAGTGCTAGTGACAGGGCCGGTGAAAAACTGTTTTTT	CSASDRAGEKLFF
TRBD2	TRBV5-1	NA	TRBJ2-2	TGCGCCAGCAGCTTAGCGGGGGGACCGGGGGAGCTGTTTTTT	CASSLAGGPGELFF
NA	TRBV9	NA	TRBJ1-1	TGTGCCAGCAGCGTAGACCTGGGAGCGCGCGCTGAAGCTTTCTTT	CASSVDLGARAEAFF
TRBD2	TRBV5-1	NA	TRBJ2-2	TGCGCCAGCAGCTTGCAACTAGCGGGGGACACCGGGGAGCTGTTTTTT	CASSLQLAGDTGELFF
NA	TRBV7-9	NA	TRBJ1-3	TGTGCCAGCAGCTTAGCGGACAGCTCTGGAAACACCATATATTTT	CASSLADSSGNTIYF
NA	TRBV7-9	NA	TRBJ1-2	TGTGCCAGCAGCAAGAGTCGGGGCTATGGCTACACCTTC	CASSKSRGYGYTF
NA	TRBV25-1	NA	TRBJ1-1	TGTGCCAGCAGTGCAAAGGGGTACACTGAAGCTTTCTTT	CASSAKGYTEAFF
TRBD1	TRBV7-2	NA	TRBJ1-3	TGTGCCAGCAGCCCGGGACAGGGGGCGACAGGAAACACCATATATTTT	CASSPGQGATGNTIYF
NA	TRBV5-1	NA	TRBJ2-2	TGCGCCAGCAGCTTGGACGGGGGCGGGGAGCTGTTTTTT	CASSLDGGGELFF
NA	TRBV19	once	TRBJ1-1	TGTGCCACCTCAAAGTTTCTAAGGAGTGCTGAAGCTTTCTTT	CATSKFLRSAEAFF
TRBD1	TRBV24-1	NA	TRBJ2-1	TGTGCCACCAGTGATCCAGGGGGCAGGTATGAGCAGTTCTTC	CATSDPGGRYEQFF
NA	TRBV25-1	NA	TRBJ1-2	TGTGCCAGCAGTGAATACGTAGCGTCACAGGGCTACACCTTC	CASSEYVASQGYTF
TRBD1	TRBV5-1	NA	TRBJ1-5	TGCGCCAGCAGCTTGTTGCCAGGGGGGAATCAGCCCCAGCATTTT	CASSLLPGGNQPQHF
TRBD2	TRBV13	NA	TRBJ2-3	TGTGCCAGCAGCTCACGGACTAGTCGGCATACGCAGTATTTT	CASSSRTSRHTQYF
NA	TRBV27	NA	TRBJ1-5	TGTGCCAGCAGTTTATACGGCAGGGCCGCAAATAGCAATCAGCCCCAGCATTTT	CASSLYGRAANSNQPQHF
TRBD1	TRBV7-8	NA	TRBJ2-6	TGTGCCAGCAGGGTGGGACAGGGGATTCTCTCTGGGGCCAACGTCCTGACTTTC	CASRVGQGILSGANVLTF
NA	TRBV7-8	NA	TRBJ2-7	TGTGCCAGCAGCTTAGTTGGTCCTACTGGTGCGGGAAATTACGAGCAGTACTTC	CASSLVGPTGAGNYEQYF
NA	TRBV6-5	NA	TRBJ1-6	TGTGCCAGCAGTTACTCGAGTGCTGCGGATTCACCCCTCCACTTT	CASSYSSAADSPLHF
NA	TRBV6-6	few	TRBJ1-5	TGTGCCACCCAGGCAGGGCCTAATCAGCCCCAGCATTTT	CATQAGPNQPQHF
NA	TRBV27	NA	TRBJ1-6	TGTGCCAGCAGTCATTTACAGGGCTCCTATAATTCACCCCTCCACTTT	CASSHLQGSYNSPLHF
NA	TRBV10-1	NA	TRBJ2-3	TGCGCCAGCAGTGAGTTGATGAGCGGGAGCACAGATACGCAGTATTTT	CASSELMSGSTDTQYF
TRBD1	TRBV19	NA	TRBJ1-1	TGTGCCAGTAGAAGGGGGCATGGTACTGAAGCTTTCTTT	CASRRGHGTEAFF
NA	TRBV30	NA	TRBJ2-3	TGTGCCTGGAGTGTCGTCGGAGATACGCAGTATTTT	CAWSVVGDTQYF
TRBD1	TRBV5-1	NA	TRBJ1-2	TGCGCCAGCAGCTTGGAGGGACAGGCTGCTGGCTACACCTTC	CASSLEGQAAGYTF
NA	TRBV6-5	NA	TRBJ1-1	TGTGCCAGCGGATTGGAGGAGAACACTGAAGCTTTCTTT	CASGLEENTEAFF
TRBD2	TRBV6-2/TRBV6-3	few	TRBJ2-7	TGTGCCAGCAGTTACTCTCAGCGGGGCCCCTCCTACGAGCAGTACTTC	CASSYSQRGPSYEQYF
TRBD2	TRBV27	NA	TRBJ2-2	TGTGCCAGCAGTCTCGGCGGGGGGGCAGTCACCGGGGAGCTGTTTTTT	CASSLGGGAVTGELFF
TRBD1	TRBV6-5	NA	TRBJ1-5	TGTGCCAGCAGCCTAACAGGGGGCGCAGGGCCCCAGCATTTT	CASSLTGGAGPQHF
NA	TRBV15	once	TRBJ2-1	TGTGCCACCAGCCACCTACCTGGACATCCATACTCCTACAATGAGCAGTTCTTC	CATSHLPGHPYSYNEQFF